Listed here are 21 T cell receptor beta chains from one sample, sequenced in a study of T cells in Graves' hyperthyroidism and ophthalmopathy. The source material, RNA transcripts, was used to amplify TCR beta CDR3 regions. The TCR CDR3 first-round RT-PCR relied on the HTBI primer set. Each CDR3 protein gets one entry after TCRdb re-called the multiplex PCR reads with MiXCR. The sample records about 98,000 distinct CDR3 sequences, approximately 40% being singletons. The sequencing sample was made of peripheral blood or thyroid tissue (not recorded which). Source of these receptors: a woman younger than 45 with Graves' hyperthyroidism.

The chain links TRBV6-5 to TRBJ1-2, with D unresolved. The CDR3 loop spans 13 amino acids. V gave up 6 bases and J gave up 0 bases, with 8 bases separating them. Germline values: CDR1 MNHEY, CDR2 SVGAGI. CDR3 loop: CASRGATNYGYTF. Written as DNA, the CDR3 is TGTGCCAGCAGAGGAGCGACTAACTATGGCTACACCTTC.

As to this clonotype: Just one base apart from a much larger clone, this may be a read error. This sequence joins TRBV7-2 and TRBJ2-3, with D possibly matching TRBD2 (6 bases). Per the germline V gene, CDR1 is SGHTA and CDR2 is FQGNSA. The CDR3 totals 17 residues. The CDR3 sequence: CASSLSVVAVSTDMQYF. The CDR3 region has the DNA TGTGCCAGCAGCTTATCGGTGGTAGCGGTAAGCACAGATATGCAGTATTTT.

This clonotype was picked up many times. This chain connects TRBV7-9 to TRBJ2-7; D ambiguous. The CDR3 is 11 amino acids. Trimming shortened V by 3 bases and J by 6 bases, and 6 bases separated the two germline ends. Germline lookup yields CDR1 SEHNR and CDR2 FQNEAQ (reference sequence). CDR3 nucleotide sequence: TGTGCCAGCAGCTTCTTGGGCGAGCAGTACTTC. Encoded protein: CASSFLGEQYF.

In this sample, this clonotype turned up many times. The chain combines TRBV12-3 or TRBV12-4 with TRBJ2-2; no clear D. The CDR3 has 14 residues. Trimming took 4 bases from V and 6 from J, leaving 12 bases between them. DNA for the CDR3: TGTGCCAGCAGTTCTCCCCTCCGGGCCGGGGAGCTGTTTTTT. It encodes CASSSPLRAGELFF.

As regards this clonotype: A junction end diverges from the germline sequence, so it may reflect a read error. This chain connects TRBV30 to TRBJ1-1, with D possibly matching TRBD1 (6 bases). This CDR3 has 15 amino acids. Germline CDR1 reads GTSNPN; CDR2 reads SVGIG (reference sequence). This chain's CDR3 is CAWCVQGGTGTEAFF. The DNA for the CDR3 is TGTGCCTGGTGTGTACAGGGAGGCACGGGCACTGAAGCTTTCTTT.

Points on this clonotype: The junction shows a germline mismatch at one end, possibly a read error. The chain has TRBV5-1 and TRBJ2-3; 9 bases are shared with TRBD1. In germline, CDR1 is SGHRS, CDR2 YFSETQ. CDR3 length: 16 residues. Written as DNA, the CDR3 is TGCGCCGGCAGCTCGGAGACAGGGGGTGTGGAAGATACGCAGTATTTT. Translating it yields CAGSSETGGVEDTQYF.

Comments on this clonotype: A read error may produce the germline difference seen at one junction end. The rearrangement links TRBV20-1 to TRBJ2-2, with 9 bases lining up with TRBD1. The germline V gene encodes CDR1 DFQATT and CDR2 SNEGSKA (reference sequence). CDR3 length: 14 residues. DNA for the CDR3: TGCAGTGCTAGGGGACAGGGATTGACCGGGGAGCTGTGTTTT. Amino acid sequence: CSARGQGLTGELCF.

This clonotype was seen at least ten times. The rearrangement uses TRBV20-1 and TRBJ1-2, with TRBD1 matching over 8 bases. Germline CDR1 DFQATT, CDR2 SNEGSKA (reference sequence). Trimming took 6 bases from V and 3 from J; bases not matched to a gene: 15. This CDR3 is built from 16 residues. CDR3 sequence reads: CSATEQGVDGDYGYTF. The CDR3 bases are TGCAGTGCCACGGAACAGGGGGTTGACGGGGACTATGGCTACACCTTC.

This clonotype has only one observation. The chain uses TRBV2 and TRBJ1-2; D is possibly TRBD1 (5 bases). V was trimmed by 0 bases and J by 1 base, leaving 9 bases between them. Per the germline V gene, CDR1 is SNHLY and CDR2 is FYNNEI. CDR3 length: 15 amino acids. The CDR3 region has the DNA TGTGCCAGCAGTGAAGCAGGGGAGGGTAACTATGGCTACACCTTC. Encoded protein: CASSEAGEGNYGYTF.

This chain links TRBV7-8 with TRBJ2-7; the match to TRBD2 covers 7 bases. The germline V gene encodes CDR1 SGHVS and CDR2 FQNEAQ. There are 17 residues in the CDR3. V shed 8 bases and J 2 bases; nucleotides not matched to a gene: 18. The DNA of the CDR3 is TGTGCCAGCTCACCCTCGGGTGGGAGGGCCGACCCCTACGAGCAGTACTTC. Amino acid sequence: CASSPSGGRADPYEQYF.

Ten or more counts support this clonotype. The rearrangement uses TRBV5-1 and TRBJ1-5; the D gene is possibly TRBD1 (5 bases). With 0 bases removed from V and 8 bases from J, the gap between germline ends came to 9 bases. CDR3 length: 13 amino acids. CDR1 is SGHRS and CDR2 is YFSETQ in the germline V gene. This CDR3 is CASSLGGFEPQHF. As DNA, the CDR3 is TGCGCCAGCAGCTTGGGGGGGTTCGAGCCCCAGCATTTT.

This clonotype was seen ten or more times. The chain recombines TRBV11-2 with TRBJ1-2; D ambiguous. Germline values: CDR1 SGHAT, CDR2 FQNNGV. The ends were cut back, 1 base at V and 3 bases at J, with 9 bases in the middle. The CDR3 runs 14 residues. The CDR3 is CASSLGAVDYGYTF. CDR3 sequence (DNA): TGTGCCAGCAGCTTAGGTGCGGTAGACTATGGCTACACCTTC. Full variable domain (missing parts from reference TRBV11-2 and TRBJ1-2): EAGVAQSPRYKIIEKRQSVAFWCNPISGHATLYWYQQILGQGPKLLIQFQNNGVVDDSQLPKDRFSAERLKGVDSTLKIQPAKLEDSAVYLCASSLGAVDYGYTFGSGTRLTVV.

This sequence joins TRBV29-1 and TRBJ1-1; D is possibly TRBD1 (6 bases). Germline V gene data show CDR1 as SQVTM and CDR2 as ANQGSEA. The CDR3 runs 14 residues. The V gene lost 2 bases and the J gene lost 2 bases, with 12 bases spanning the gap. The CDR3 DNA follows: TGCAGCGTTGAAAGGGGGGAGGGTAACACTGAAGCTTTCTTT. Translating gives CSVERGEGNTEAFF.

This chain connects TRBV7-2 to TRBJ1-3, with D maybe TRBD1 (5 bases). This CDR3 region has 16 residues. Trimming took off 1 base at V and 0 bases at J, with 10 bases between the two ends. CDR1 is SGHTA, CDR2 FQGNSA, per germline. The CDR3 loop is CASSLGGAHSGNTIYF. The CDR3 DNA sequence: TGTGCCAGCAGCTTAGGAGGGGCCCACTCTGGAAACACCATATATTTT.

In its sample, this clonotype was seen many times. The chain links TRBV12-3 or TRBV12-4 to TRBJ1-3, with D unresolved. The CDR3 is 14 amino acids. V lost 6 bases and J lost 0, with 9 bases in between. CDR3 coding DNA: TGTGCCAGCAGGACCGGGAACTCTGGAAACACCATATATTTT. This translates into CASRTGNSGNTIYF.

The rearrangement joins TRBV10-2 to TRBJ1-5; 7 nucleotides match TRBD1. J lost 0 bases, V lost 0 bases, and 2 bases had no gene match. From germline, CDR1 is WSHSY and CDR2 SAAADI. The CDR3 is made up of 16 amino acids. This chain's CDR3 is CASSESRGYSNQPQHF. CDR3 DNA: TGCGCCAGCAGTGAGTCCAGGGGGTATAGCAATCAGCCCCAGCATTTT.

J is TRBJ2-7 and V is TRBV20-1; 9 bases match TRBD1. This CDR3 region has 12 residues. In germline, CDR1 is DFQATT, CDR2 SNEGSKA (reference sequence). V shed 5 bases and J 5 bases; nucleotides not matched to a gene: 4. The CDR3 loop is CSAPGTGHEQYF. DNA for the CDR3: TGCAGTGCTCCCGGGACAGGGCACGAGCAGTACTTC.

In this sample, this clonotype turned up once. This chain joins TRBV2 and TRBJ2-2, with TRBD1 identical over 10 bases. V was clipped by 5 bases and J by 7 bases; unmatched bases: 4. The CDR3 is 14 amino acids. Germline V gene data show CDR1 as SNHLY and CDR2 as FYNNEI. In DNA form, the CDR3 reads TGTGCCAGCAGTCTAGGGACAGGGGTCGGGGAGCTGTTTTTT. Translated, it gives CASSLGTGVGELFF.

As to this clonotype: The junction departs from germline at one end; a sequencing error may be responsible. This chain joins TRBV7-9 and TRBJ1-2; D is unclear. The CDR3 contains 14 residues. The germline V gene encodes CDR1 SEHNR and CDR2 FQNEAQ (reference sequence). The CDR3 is CAGSLPWRPFGYTF. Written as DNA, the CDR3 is TGTGCCGGCAGTTTACCGTGGCGGCCGTTTGGCTACACCTTC. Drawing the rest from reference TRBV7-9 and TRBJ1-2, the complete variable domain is DTGVSQNPRHKITKRGQNVTFRCDPISEHNRLYWYRQTLGQGPEFLTYFQNEAQLEKSRLLSDRFSAERPKGSFSTLEIQRTEQGDSAMYLCAGSLPWRPFGYTFGSGTRLTVV.

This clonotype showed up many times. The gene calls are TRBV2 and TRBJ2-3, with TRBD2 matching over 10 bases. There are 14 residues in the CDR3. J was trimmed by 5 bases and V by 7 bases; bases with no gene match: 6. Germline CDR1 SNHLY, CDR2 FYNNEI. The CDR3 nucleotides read TGTGCCAGCAACCTAGCGGGAGATGTAGATACGCAGTATTTT. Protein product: CASNLAGDVDTQYF.

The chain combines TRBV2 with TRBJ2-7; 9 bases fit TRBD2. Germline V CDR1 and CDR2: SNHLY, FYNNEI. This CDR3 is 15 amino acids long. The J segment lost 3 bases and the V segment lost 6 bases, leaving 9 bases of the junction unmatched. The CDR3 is CASRLLAGEGYEQYF. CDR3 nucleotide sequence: TGTGCCAGCAGGTTATTAGCGGGAGAGGGCTACGAGCAGTACTTC.